The clone carrying this T cell receptor beta chain was seen repeatedly, ten times or more. Its antigen remains unknown. The data originate from a study of human T cells and chemical hapten exposure. About the research overall: Diphenylcyclopropenone was administered weekly to the scalp of patients throughout the approximately 24-week study. Cases of alopecia areata, totalis or universalis occurred in a predominantly female patient group. The study's findings and limits: TCRs at high frequency, those above 1 in 1000, did not change with DPC sensitization.

Time point defined: patch test 2, 6 weeks after DPC sensitization. The treatment here: therapeutic diphenylcyclopropenone sensitization with weekly scalp DPC. A single record per CDR3 protein comes from TCRdb applying MiXCR to the RACE reads. The sample yields around 67,000 distinct CDR3 sequences, about 8.5% seen once. Sequences were derived from whole blood, sampled in connection with sensitization to the hapten diphenylcyclopropenone (DPC). This clonotype was sampled from a woman aged 45 to 65 with alopecia areata. Some clones in this sample may be carry-over from other donors' samples.

The CDR3 sequence is CASSSREGTGYGYTF. For the CDR3, the DNA is TGTGCCAGCAGCTCCCGAGAGGGGACCGGATATGGCTACACCTTC. The chain links TRBV7-9 to TRBJ1-2, with a possible D match to TRBD1 (5 bases). In germline, CDR1 is SEHNR, CDR2 FQNEAQ (reference sequence). Trimming took 4 bases from V and 5 from J, leaving 17 bases between them. The CDR3 extends over 15 amino acids. Using reference TRBV7-9 and TRBJ1-2 for the parts outside the CDR3, the full variable domain is DTGVSQNPRHKITKRGQNVTFRCDPISEHNRLYWYRQTLGQGPEFLTYFQNEAQLEKSRLLSDRFSAERPKGSFSTLEIQRTEQGDSAMYLCASSSREGTGYGYTFGSGTRLTVV.